The clone carrying this TCR beta chain was found many times. This sample is drawn from a study of CD8+CD57+ T cells in acquired aplastic anemia. CDR3 and TCR beta VDJ profiling relied on genomic DNA as the template. MiXCR, applied by TCRdb to the reads, yields one record per CDR3 protein. The sample yields approximately 200,000 distinct CDR3 sequences, roughly 50% seen once. Individuals selected for sequencing had exhibited CD8+CD57+ cell expansion on flow cytometry. Germline assignment: CDR1 ENHRY and CDR2 SYGVKD. This CDR3 comprises 15 residues. V lost 6 bases and J lost 3, with 16 bases in between. The chain recombines TRBV10-3 with TRBJ2-3; tentative D call: TRBD1 (6 bases). The sequencing input was sorted CD4+, CD8+, or CD8+CD57+ T cells (not recorded which) from PBMCs. This TCR came from a human donor with aplastic anemia. The CDR3 spells CAISKTGTPTDTQYF. The DNA for the CDR3 is TGTGCCATCAGCAAAACAGGGACACCTACAGATACGCAGTATTTT.